The rows below give T cell receptor beta chains drawn from one sample of a study of cytomegalovirus exposure and HLA in healthy donors. Generated by immunoSEQ multiplex PCR, the TCRdb table keeps only in-frame clones and is missing some. This sample has roughly 100,000 clones; less than 95% occur once, and the top ten carry 0.89%. The sample was PBMCs. The receptors shown here come from a young woman in good health and CMV-seronegative. Both conserved end residues are part of each CDR3. A D gene is named only where the DNA matches it firmly. Size values are once, few and many counts, or a class for expanded clones, and some rows have none.

CDR3 protein | CDR3 DNA | V gene | clone size | J gene | D gene
CASSVAAGGPEQYF | TGTGCCAGCAGCGTAGCAGCGGGAGGGCCGGAACAGTACTTC | TRBV9 | . | TRBJ2-7 | TRBD2
CASSLSGGDRGRAEAFF | TGTGCCAGCAGCTTATCCGGAGGGGACAGGGGGCGGGCTGAAGCTTTCTTT | TRBV11-2 | . | TRBJ1-1 | TRBD1
CASKSQGTYGYTF | TGTGCCAGCAAATCGCAGGGGACCTATGGCTACACCTTC | TRBV5-6 | once | TRBJ1-2 | .
CASSIYRGGYTF | TGTGCCAGTAGTATTTACAGGGGTGGCTACACCTTC | TRBV19 | once | TRBJ1-2 | TRBD1
CASHDRGYNSPLHF | TGTGCCAGCCACGATCGGGGCTATAATTCACCCCTCCACTTT | TRBV27 | . | TRBJ1-6 | .
CASSYKEQGEQYF | TGTGCCAGCAGTTACAAGGAACAGGGCGAGCAGTACTTC | TRBV6-5 | . | TRBJ2-7 | .
CASSSFSRGQENGELFF | TGTGCCAGCAGCTCCTTTTCACGGGGACAGGAGAACGGGGAGCTGTTTTTT | TRBV13 | . | TRBJ2-2 | TRBD1
CASSLVTPTGELFF | TGTGCCAGCAGCTTGGTAACACCCACCGGGGAGCTGTTTTTT | TRBV5-6 | . | TRBJ2-2 | .
CASSPRRESNQPQHF | TGTGCCAGCAGTCCCCGAAGGGAGAGCAATCAGCCCCAGCATTTT | TRBV27 | once | TRBJ1-5 | .
CASSLSFEQYF | TGTGCCAGCAGCTTATCCTTCGAGCAGTACTTC | TRBV11-2 | . | TRBJ2-7 | .
CASSQDGENTEAFF | TGCGCCAGCAGCCAAGACGGGGAAAACACTGAAGCTTTCTTT | TRBV4-3 | once | TRBJ1-1 | .
CASSETWTGRVETQYF | TGTGCCAGCAGCGAAACCTGGACAGGGAGAGTAGAGACCCAGTACTTC | TRBV7-9 | . | TRBJ2-5 | TRBD1
CASSAQRGGTDTQYF | TGCGCCAGCAGCGCACAGCGGGGAGGCACAGATACGCAGTATTTT | TRBV5-1 | . | TRBJ2-3 | TRBD2
CASRGQGYNEQFF | TGTGCCAGTAGAGGACAGGGTTACAATGAGCAGTTCTTC | TRBV19 | . | TRBJ2-1 | TRBD1
CASSEKQGAHNEQFF | TGTGCCAGCAGTGAGAAACAGGGGGCGCACAATGAGCAGTTCTTC | TRBV25-1 | . | TRBJ2-1 | TRBD1
CASSAPGLAAYEQYF | TGTGCCAGCAGCGCGCCGGGACTAGCGGCTTACGAGCAGTACTTC | TRBV7-8 | . | TRBJ2-7 | TRBD2
CASSLVDRPYGYTF | TGTGCCAGCAGCTTAGTGGACAGGCCCTATGGCTACACCTTC | TRBV7-2 | . | TRBJ1-2 | TRBD1
CASSRGLSYEQYF | TGCGCCAGCAGTCGCGGACTCTCCTACGAGCAGTACTTC | TRBV4-3 | . | TRBJ2-7 | .
CASSSMGASEQFF | TGTGCCAGCAGCTCCATGGGGGCCAGTGAGCAGTTCTTC | TRBV5-4 | . | TRBJ2-1 | .
CSVEAAGASTDTQYF | TGCAGCGTTGAAGCGGCTGGGGCTAGCACAGATACGCAGTATTTT | TRBV29-1 | . | TRBJ2-3 | .
CASSLGGRMGYNEQFF | TGTGCCAGCAGCTTGGGCGGGAGGATGGGCTACAATGAGCAGTTCTTC | TRBV5-4 | once | TRBJ2-1 | TRBD2
CASSPGASGRVYNEQFF | TGCGCCAGCAGCCCTGGGGCTAGCGGGAGGGTTTACAATGAGCAGTTCTTC | TRBV5-1 | . | TRBJ2-1 | TRBD2
CASSVGLDNYNSPLHF | TGTGCCAGCAGCGTTGGGTTAGACAACTATAATTCACCCCTCCACTTT | TRBV9 | once | TRBJ1-6 | .
CASSTGGNSNQPQHF | TGTGCCAGCAGCACAGGGGGGAATAGCAATCAGCCCCAGCATTTT | TRBV7-9 | . | TRBJ1-5 | TRBD1
CAIRAGQGGDTQYF | TGTGCCATCAGGGCGGGACAGGGAGGAGATACGCAGTATTTT | TRBV10-3 | once | TRBJ2-3 | TRBD1
CASSPRASGTGELFF | TGTGCCAGCAGCCCCCGAGCTAGCGGGACCGGGGAGCTGTTTTTT | TRBV7-2 | . | TRBJ2-2 | TRBD2
CASSERQGAEAFF | TGTGCCAGCTCGGAGAGACAGGGCGCTGAAGCTTTCTTT | TRBV18 | . | TRBJ1-1 | TRBD1
CSVTYGGSFTDTQYF | TGCAGCGTCACTTACGGGGGGAGTTTCACAGATACGCAGTATTTT | TRBV29-1 | . | TRBJ2-3 | TRBD2
CASSVDRGNNEKLFF | TGTGCCAGCAGCGTAGACAGGGGTAATAATGAAAAACTGTTTTTT | TRBV9 | . | TRBJ1-4 | TRBD1
CASSDSAGMDEKLFF | TGTGCCAGCAGTGACTCGGCAGGGATGGATGAAAAACTGTTTTTT | TRBV2 | . | TRBJ1-4 | .
CASSPRTGGPNTEAFF | TGTGCCAGCAGTCCCCGGACAGGGGGACCAAACACTGAAGCTTTCTTT | TRBV27 | . | TRBJ1-1 | TRBD1
CAPVVDSPLHF | TGTGCCCCAGTCGTGGATTCACCCCTCCACTTT | TRBV27 | . | TRBJ1-6 | .
CASSVTGMAKEQYF | TGTGCCAGCAGCGTGACAGGGATGGCGAAAGAGCAGTACTTC | TRBV9 | . | TRBJ2-7 | TRBD1